This T cell receptor (beta chain) appears in the sequencing data of a study of CD8 T cells in ankylosing spondylitis. Study-wide findings and caveats: Ankylosing spondylitis blood appeared to carry a characteristic TCR beta motif of roughly eight highly homologous variants.

The CDR3 is 12 amino acids. Trimming took 4 bases from V and 6 from J, leaving 7 bases between them. Germline values: CDR1 SGHDT, CDR2 YYEEEE. TCRdb re-called the 5' RACE reads through MiXCR, storing one row per CDR3 protein. The table has some 140,000 distinct CDR3 sequences, roughly 8.8% seen once. This clonotype was counted only a few times. The target antigen is unknown. Material for sequencing was synovial fluid, either unsorted or a sorted T cell fraction (not recorded which). The receptor was isolated from a male donor with ankylosing spondylitis. The chain is built from TRBV5-6 and TRBJ2-2; D is undetermined. CDR3 amino acids: CASSPWAGELFF. For the CDR3, the DNA is TGTGCCAGCAGCCCATGGGCCGGGGAGCTGTTTTTT.